The 27 T cell receptor beta chains below come from one sample, sequenced in a study of blood T cell repertoires in COVID-19. TCRdb keeps only in-frame clones here, not all; method: immunoSEQ multiplex PCR. The sample lists over 200,000 clones; roughly 90% were seen once. The source material was peripheral blood. The receptors were sampled from a man aged 35 to 55 with active or convalescent COVID-19.

This rearrangement joins TRBV2 to TRBJ2-3; 8 bases are shared with TRBD2. CDR3 length: 14 residues. With V trimmed by 7 bases and J by 6 bases, 9 bases remained unmatched. CDR1 and CDR2 (germline): SNHLY, FYNNEI. This CDR3 is CASTFSGGGDTQYF. The CDR3 nucleotides read TGTGCCAGCACTTTCAGCGGGGGAGGGGATACGCAGTATTTT. The entire variable domain, with the rest obtained from reference TRBV2 and TRBJ2-3, is as follows: EPEVTQTPSHQVTQMGQEVILRCVPISNHLYFYWYRQILGQKVEFLVSFYNNEISEKSEIFDDQFSVERPDGSNFTLKIRSTKLEDSAMYFCASTFSGGGDTQYFGPGTRLTVL.

This chain links TRBV7-8 with TRBJ2-1; maybe TRBD2 (6 bases). The CDR3 runs to 15 residues. Trimming cost V 5 bases and J 1 base, with 12 bases left between them. Germline lookup yields CDR1 SGHVS and CDR2 FQNEAQ. The CDR3 region is CASSLSAGSYNEQFF. The CDR3 DNA is TGTGCCAGCAGCCTATCCGCGGGATCCTACAATGAGCAGTTCTTC.

The chain uses TRBV5-1 and TRBJ2-3; 7 nucleotides align to TRBD1. With V trimmed by 4 bases and J by 2 bases, 4 bases remained unmatched. In germline, CDR1 is SGHRS, CDR2 YFSETQ. CDR3 size: 14 residues. CDR3 loop: CASSEGANTDTQYF. The CDR3 nucleotides are TGCGCCAGCAGCGAGGGGGCTAACACAGATACGCAGTATTTT.

V is TRBV10-3 and J is TRBJ2-7; 7 nucleotides agree with TRBD2. The CDR3 is 13 amino acids. CDR1 is ENHRY, CDR2 SYGVKD, per germline. The ends lost 8 bases at V and 0 bases at J; junction bases unmatched: 4. The CDR3 DNA reads as TGTGCCATCTCCCGCGGGAGCTCCTACGAGCAGTACTTC. This sequence encodes CAISRGSSYEQYF.

This chain links TRBV19 with TRBJ1-5, with D unclear. Trimming shortened V by 5 bases and J by 7 bases, and 18 bases separated the two germline ends. The germline gives CDR1 LNHDA, CDR2 SQIVND (reference sequence). This CDR3 has 15 amino acids. The CDR3: CASSPSAANGQPQHF. The DNA for the CDR3 is TGTGCCAGTAGTCCGAGCGCAGCTAATGGCCAGCCCCAGCATTTT.

The chain joins TRBV7-9 to TRBJ1-2; TRBD1 matches 7 bases. Looked up from germline, CDR1 is SEHNR and CDR2 is FQNEAQ (reference sequence). V dropped 4 bases and J dropped 6; count of bases not matched to a gene: 5. This CDR3 region has 13 residues. CDR3 nucleotides: TGTGCCAGCAGCTGGGACAGTCTTGATGGCTACACCTTC. Translation: CASSWDSLDGYTF.

The chain joins TRBV29-1 to TRBJ2-7, with TRBD1 matching 10 bases. Losses at the gene ends were 6 bases for V and 3 bases for J; bases not matched to a gene: 8. This CDR3 contains 14 residues. Germline assignment: CDR1 SQVTM and CDR2 ANQGSEA. CDR3 DNA sequence: TGCAGCGTGGCTTCGGGACAGGGGAGCTACGAGCAGTACTTC. It yields the protein CSVASGQGSYEQYF.

The chain has TRBV5-1 and TRBJ2-7, with TRBD2 matching 9 bases. The CDR3 length is 15 residues. Losses at the gene ends were 2 bases for V and 7 bases for J; bases not matched to a gene: 10. The germline CDR1 and CDR2 sequences are SGHRS and YFSETQ. DNA for the CDR3: TGCGCCAGCAGCTTAAGTCTAGCGGGGAGGGGAGAGCAGTACTTC. It specifies CASSLSLAGRGEQYF.

The chain has TRBV5-1 and TRBJ2-7; no firm D call. Germline assignment: CDR1 SGHRS and CDR2 YFSETQ. The CDR3 is made up of 13 amino acids. With 4 bases removed from V and 3 bases from J, the gap between germline ends came to 11 bases. CDR3 region: CASSPAVDYEQYF. DNA for the CDR3: TGCGCCAGCAGCCCGGCGGTGGACTACGAGCAGTACTTC.

The chain carries TRBV30 and TRBJ1-2; tentatively, D is TRBD1 (6 bases). The CDR3 is 15 amino acids. Germline CDR1 GTSNPN, CDR2 SVGIG (reference sequence). V lost 3 bases and J lost 8, with 22 bases in between. In DNA form, the CDR3 reads TGTGCCTGGAGCCCGGGAGGGGGGGATGCCTGGGGCTACACCTTC. Protein product: CAWSPGGGDAWGYTF.

The chain uses TRBV2 and TRBJ2-7, with no clear D. Between the trimmed V and J ends, which lost 8 bases and 0 bases, there was a span of 11 bases. This CDR3 is built from 13 residues. Germline-derived CDR1 and CDR2 are SNHLY and FYNNEI. The CDR3 sequence is CASPERNSYEQYF. CDR3 sequence (DNA): TGTGCCAGCCCAGAGCGAAACTCCTACGAGCAGTACTTC.

The chain employs TRBV7-8 and TRBJ1-1; unclear D gene. Germline lookup yields CDR1 SGHVS and CDR2 FQNEAQ. V gave up 5 bases and J gave up 2 bases, with 12 bases separating them. The CDR3 sequence is 14 residues long. The CDR3 loop reads CASSLRSRNTEAFF. The CDR3 nucleotides read TGTGCCAGCAGCCTGCGCTCACGAAACACTGAAGCTTTCTTT.

The rearrangement links TRBV28 to TRBJ1-1, with 11 nucleotides matching TRBD1. Germline trimming cut 2 bases from V and 8 bases from J; bases unmatched to any gene: 19. CDR1 is MDHEN and CDR2 is SYDVKM in the germline V gene. CDR3 length: 19 amino acids. As DNA, the CDR3 is TGTGCCAGCAGTTTAGATAGGTCTCGAGTAGGACAGGGGGCGTTGGAAGCTTTCTTT. Translation: CASSLDRSRVGQGALEAFF. The full variable domain, rest sourced from reference TRBV28 and TRBJ1-1, is DVKVTQSSRYLVKRTGEKVFLECVQDMDHENMFWYRQDPGLGLRLIYFSYDVKMKEKGDIPEGYSVSREKKERFSLILESASTNQTSMYLCASSLDRSRVGQGALEAFFGQGTRLTVV.

This clone has just one count. This chain uses TRBV28 with TRBJ1-4, with D perhaps matching TRBD1 (6 bases). The CDR3 loop spans 18 amino acids. Germline V gene data show CDR1 as MDHEN and CDR2 as SYDVKM. Deletions cut 6 bases from V and 11 bases from J, with 31 bases between. CDR3 sequence: CASSLWGRGTSEFKKLFF. For the CDR3, the DNA is TGTGCCAGCAGCCTTTGGGGCAGGGGAACCTCAGAATTCAAGAAACTGTTTTTT.

This chain connects TRBV13 to TRBJ1-1, with 8 bases matching TRBD1. The CDR3 is made up of 15 amino acids. The V gene end was trimmed by 4 bases and the J gene end by 5 bases; junction bases not matched to a gene: 9. Germline V gives CDR1 PRHDT, CDR2 FYEKMQ (reference sequence). The CDR3 coding sequence is TGTGCCAGCAGCTACAGGACAGGGAAAGAAACTGAAGCTTTCTTT. This codes for CASSYRTGKETEAFF.

The chain carries TRBV28 and TRBJ1-1; D may be TRBD1 (6 bases). The CDR3 consists of 14 residues. Germline loops: CDR1 MDHEN, CDR2 SYDVKM. Between the trimmed V and J ends, which lost 6 bases and 0 bases, there was a span of 11 bases. Here the CDR3 reads CASRQGNMNTEAFF. In DNA form, the CDR3 reads TGTGCCAGCAGACAGGGAAACATGAACACTGAAGCTTTCTTT. Full variable domain (rest looked up from reference TRBV28 and TRBJ1-1): DVKVTQSSRYLVKRTGEKVFLECVQDMDHENMFWYRQDPGLGLRLIYFSYDVKMKEKGDIPEGYSVSREKKERFSLILESASTNQTSMYLCASRQGNMNTEAFFGQGTRLTVV.

J is TRBJ1-2 and V is TRBV12-3 or TRBV12-4; TRBD1 aligns across 9 bases. The V segment lost 6 bases and the J segment 6 bases; nucleotides outside the gene matches: 2. This CDR3 contains 12 residues. The CDR3 sequence: CASRGQGDGYTF. As DNA, the CDR3 is TGTGCCAGCAGGGGACAGGGCGATGGCTACACCTTC.

CDR3: CASSLEPGLTGELFF. The DNA for the CDR3 is TGTGCCAGCAGCTTAGAGCCGGGTCTCACCGGGGAGCTGTTTTTT. The V gene is TRBV7-2, the J gene TRBJ2-2; D not certain. CDR1 and CDR2 (germline): SGHTA, FQGNSA. CDR3 length: 15 amino acids. Trimming took off 1 base at V and 4 bases at J, with 10 bases between the two ends.

The chain is built from TRBV29-1 and TRBJ1-2, with D maybe TRBD1 (5 bases). CDR1 and CDR2 from the germline V gene are SQVTM and ANQGSEA. This CDR3 has 13 residues. V was cut by 4 bases and J by 7 bases, with 16 bases left in between. The CDR3, as DNA: TGCAGCGTTGGTGGCGACAGCCCGGGTGGCTACACCTTC. This sequence encodes CSVGGDSPGGYTF.

This clone came up a few times. The gene calls are TRBV21-1 and TRBJ2-7; TRBD2, as called in the table, went unchecked against the DNA. TRBV21-1 is termed a pseudogene. The CDR3 sequence is 19 residues long. CDR3 coding DNA: TGTGCCAGCAGCAAAATCCCGGGACTAGCGGGAGGTCTGTCCTACGAGCAGTACTTC. It translates to CASSKIPGLAGGLSYEQYF.

This chain joins TRBV24-1 and TRBJ2-3; TRBD2 is a possible D gene (5 bases). The CDR3 has 15 residues. CDR1 KGHDR and CDR2 SFDVKD come from the germline V gene. V lost 4 bases to trimming and J lost 5 bases, with 15 bases between them. The CDR3 nucleotides are TGTGCCACCAGTGACCTCGGGGATGGGAGAGATACGCAGTATTTT. Translated, it gives CATSDLGDGRDTQYF.

With respect to this clone: The junction departs from germline at one end; a sequencing error may be responsible. The chain is built from TRBV5-4 and TRBJ2-7; TRBD1 matches at 9 bases. Per germline, CDR1 SGHNT and CDR2 YYREEE (reference sequence). The CDR3 sequence is 14 residues long. The CDR3 here is CASSTNLRDRAGKF. CDR3 nucleotide sequence: TGTGCCAGCAGCACCAACCTCCGGGACAGGGCTGGAAAGTTC.

This CDR3 is CASTRTGPGYTF. The CDR3 DNA is TGTGCCAGCACTCGAACAGGGCCCGGCTACACCTTC. The chain joins TRBV28 to TRBJ1-2, with D perhaps matching TRBD1 (6 bases). V lost 7 bases and J 8 bases, leaving 14 bases between the germline ends. Germline CDR1 is MDHEN and CDR2 is SYDVKM. CDR3 size: 12 residues.

This clone has more than one count but fewer than ten. The chain joins TRBV28 to TRBJ2-7, with D perhaps TRBD2 (6 bases). The CDR3 extends over 13 amino acids. CDR1 MDHEN and CDR2 SYDVKM come from the germline V gene. With 7 bases removed from V and 3 bases from J, the gap between germline ends came to 13 bases. The DNA for the CDR3 is TGTGCCAGCACGGGAGCAGAAAACTACGAGCAGTACTTC. Its protein product is CASTGAENYEQYF. Variable domain in full (rest from reference TRBV28 and TRBJ2-7): DVKVTQSSRYLVKRTGEKVFLECVQDMDHENMFWYRQDPGLGLRLIYFSYDVKMKEKGDIPEGYSVSREKKERFSLILESASTNQTSMYLCASTGAENYEQYFGPGTRLTVT.

This chain links TRBV19 with TRBJ2-6; D may be TRBD2 (6 bases). V was shortened by 7 bases and J by 0 bases, with 16 bases between the two germline ends. The CDR3 consists of 17 residues. CDR1 and CDR2 from the germline V gene are LNHDA and SQIVND (reference sequence). DNA for the CDR3: TGTGCCAGTAATCGGGGAGGCCCTCGCTCTGGGGCCAACGTCCTGACTTTC. This gives the protein CASNRGGPRSGANVLTF.

The CDR3 is CASSIGQGARQPQHF. CDR3 in DNA: TGTGCCAGTAGTATCGGACAGGGGGCACGGCAGCCCCAGCATTTT. This chain uses TRBV19 with TRBJ1-5, with 11 bases identical to TRBD1. This CDR3 has 15 residues. Germline assignment: CDR1 LNHDA and CDR2 SQIVND (reference sequence). Losses at the gene ends were 3 bases for V and 7 bases for J; bases not matched to a gene: 5.

This rearrangement joins TRBV6-5 to TRBJ2-1, with a weak D call TRBD1 (6 bases). Per the germline V gene, CDR1 is MNHEY and CDR2 is SVGAGI. This CDR3 region has 15 residues. V lost 5 bases and J lost 5, with 16 bases in between. CDR3 in amino acids: CASSLYRVPHNEQFF. CDR3 coding DNA: TGTGCCAGCAGTCTTTACAGGGTGCCACACAATGAGCAGTTCTTC.